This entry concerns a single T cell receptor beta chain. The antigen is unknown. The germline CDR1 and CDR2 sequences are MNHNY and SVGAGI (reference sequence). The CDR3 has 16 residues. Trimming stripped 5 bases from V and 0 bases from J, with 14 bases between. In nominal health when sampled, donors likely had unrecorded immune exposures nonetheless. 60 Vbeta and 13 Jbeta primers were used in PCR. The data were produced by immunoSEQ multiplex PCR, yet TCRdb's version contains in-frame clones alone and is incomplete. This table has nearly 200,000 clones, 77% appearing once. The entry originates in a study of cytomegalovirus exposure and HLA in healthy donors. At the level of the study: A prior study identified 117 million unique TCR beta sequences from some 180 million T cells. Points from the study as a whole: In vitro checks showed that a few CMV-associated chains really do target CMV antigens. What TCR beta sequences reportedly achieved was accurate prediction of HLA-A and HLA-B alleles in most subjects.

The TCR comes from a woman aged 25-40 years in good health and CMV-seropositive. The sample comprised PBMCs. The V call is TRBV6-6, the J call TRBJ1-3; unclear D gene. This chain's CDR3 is CASSPDTSHSGNTIYF. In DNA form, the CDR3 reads TGTGCCAGCAGTCCTGACACTAGCCACTCTGGAAACACCATATATTTT.